This T cell receptor beta chain derives from a study of cytomegalovirus exposure and HLA in healthy donors. Study in general: Clustering assigned 81% of the 350 to 450 genotyped donors to the Caucasian-associated ancestry cluster.

Vbeta (60) and Jbeta (13) primers were used in the PCR. Profiling relied on immunoSEQ multiplex PCR, and the TCRdb table lists in-frame clones only, not all of them. This table holds around 140,000 clones, approximately 70% found once. This clone was seen only a few times. This CDR3 spans 11 amino acids. Germline CDR1 SGDLS, CDR2 YYNGEE. V was shortened by 4 bases and J by 10 bases, with 11 bases between the two germline ends. The sequencing input was PBMCs. V usage is TRBV9 and J usage is TRBJ1-2; TRBD1 is a possible D gene (6 bases). The receptor was isolated from a woman between 55 and 75 years old in good health and CMV-seropositive. Written as DNA, the CDR3 is TGTGCCAGCAGCTTAGCAGGGGACTACACCTTC. It yields the protein CASSLAGDYTF.